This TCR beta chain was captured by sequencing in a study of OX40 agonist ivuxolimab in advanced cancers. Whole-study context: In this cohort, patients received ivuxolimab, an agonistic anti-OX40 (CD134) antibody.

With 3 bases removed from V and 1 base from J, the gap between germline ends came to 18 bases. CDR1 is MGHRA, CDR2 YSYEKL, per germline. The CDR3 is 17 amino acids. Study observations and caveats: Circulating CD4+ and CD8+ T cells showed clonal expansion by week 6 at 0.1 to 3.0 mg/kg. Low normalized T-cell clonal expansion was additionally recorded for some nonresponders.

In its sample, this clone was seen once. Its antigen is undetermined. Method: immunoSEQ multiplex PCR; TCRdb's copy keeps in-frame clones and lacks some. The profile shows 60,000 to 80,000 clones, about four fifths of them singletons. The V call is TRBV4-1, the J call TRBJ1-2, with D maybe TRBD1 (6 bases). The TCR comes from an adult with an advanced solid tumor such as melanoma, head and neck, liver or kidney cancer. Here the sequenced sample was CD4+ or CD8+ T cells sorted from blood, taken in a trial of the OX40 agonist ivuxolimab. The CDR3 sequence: CASSQYDRDILNYGYTF. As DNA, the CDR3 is TGCGCCAGCAGCCAGTACGACCGGGACATCCTTAACTATGGCTACACCTTC.